Detailed here is one T cell receptor beta chain. This sample is part of a study of blood T cell repertoires in COVID-19. On the study more broadly: Samples representing acute and convalescent COVID-19 were sourced from the United States, Italy and Spain. T cells, B-cell-depleted T cells, or PBMCs provided the cDNA or gDNA that served as material.

Under the authors' procedure: Amplifying reference gene primers gave estimates of nucleated cell counts. Method: immunoSEQ multiplex PCR; TCRdb's copy keeps in-frame clones and lacks some. From that table come the V and J calls and clone size; the DNA was used to work out D and trimming. The data contain approximately 150,000 clones, approximately 88% of them singletons. The sequencing input was peripheral blood. The clonotype was recovered from a man between 60 and 75 years old with active or convalescent COVID-19.

The CDR3 DNA is TGTGCCACCAGTGGGTGGGCAGGGGGCAGAGCTCCGGATGAGCAGTTCTTC. This codes for CATSGWAGGRAPDEQFF. The rearrangement uses TRBV24-1 and TRBJ2-1, with 8 bases matching TRBD1. Unmatched junction bases numbered 16, after V lost 5 bases and J lost 8 bases. CDR3 length: 17 residues. Looked up from germline, CDR1 is KGHDR and CDR2 is SFDVKD.